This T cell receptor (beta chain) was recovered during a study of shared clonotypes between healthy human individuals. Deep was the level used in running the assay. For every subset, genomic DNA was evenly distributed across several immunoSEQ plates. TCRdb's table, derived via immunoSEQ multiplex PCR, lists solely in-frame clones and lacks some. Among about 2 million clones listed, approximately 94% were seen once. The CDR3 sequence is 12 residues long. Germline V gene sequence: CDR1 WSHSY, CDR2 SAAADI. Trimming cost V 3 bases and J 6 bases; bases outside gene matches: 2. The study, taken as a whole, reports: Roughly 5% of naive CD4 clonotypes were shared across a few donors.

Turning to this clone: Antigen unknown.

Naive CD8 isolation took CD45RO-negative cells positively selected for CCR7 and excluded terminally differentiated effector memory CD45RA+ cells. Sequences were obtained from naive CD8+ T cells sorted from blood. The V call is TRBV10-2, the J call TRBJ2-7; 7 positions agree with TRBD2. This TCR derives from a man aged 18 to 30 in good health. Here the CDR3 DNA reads TGCGCCAGCAGTGAAGCGGGACGCGAGCAGTACTTC. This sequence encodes CASSEAGREQYF.